Below are 30 T cell receptor beta chains sequenced from a single sample in a study of human T cells and chemical hapten exposure. Noted time point: pre-sensitization, week 0. Treatment specified: therapeutic diphenylcyclopropenone sensitization with weekly scalp DPC. MiXCR was run by TCRdb on the RACE reads, yielding one entry per CDR3 protein. The sample carries 300,000 to 450,000 distinct CDR3 sequences, approximately 5.1% recorded once. Sequenced material: whole blood, taken in connection with sensitization to the hapten diphenylcyclopropenone (DPC). All receptors derive from a woman aged 45-65 years with alopecia areata. Some clones in this sample may be carry-over from other donors' samples.

This clonotype was seen more than once but under ten times. The chain has TRBV27 and TRBJ1-1, with D possibly matching TRBD1 (6 bases). The germline V gene has CDR1 MNHEY and CDR2 SMNVEV (reference sequence). V lost 7 bases, J lost 2 bases, and 20 bases lay in between. The CDR3 length is 16 residues. The CDR3 is CASTQRGDLSNTEAFF. In DNA, the CDR3 is TGTGCCAGCACGCAGAGGGGGGATCTCTCTAACACTGAAGCTTTCTTT.

This clonotype came up many times. V is TRBV15 and J is TRBJ2-2; D might be TRBD1 (5 bases). Trimming stripped 1 base from V and 3 bases from J, with 12 bases between. CDR1 is LNHNV and CDR2 is YYDKDF in the germline V gene (reference sequence). The CDR3 has 16 residues. The CDR3 region has the DNA TGTGCCACCAGCAGAGGGACGCAGGGCTACACCGGGGAGCTGTTTTTT. Residues: CATSRGTQGYTGELFF.

A few counts support this clonotype. The rearrangement links TRBV2 to TRBJ2-7; D possibly corresponds to TRBD2 (6 bases). V was clipped by 6 bases and J by 7 bases, with 22 bases between them. Per germline, CDR1 SNHLY and CDR2 FYNNEI. CDR3 length equals 15 residues. The CDR3 loop reads CASRKSGGTPEEQYF. CDR3 bases: TGTGCCAGCAGAAAAAGCGGCGGGACGCCGGAGGAGCAGTACTTC.

In its sample, this clonotype was seen a few times. The CDR3 DNA reads TGCGCCAGCAGCCAAGAGTCCAGAAACTATGGCTACACCTTC. Translation gives CASSQESRNYGYTF. V and J are TRBV4-1 and TRBJ1-2; the D is unclear. CDR1 is MGHRA and CDR2 is YSYEKL in the germline V gene. Trimming took off 0 bases at V and 2 bases at J, with 7 bases between the two ends. The CDR3 covers 14 residues.

The rearrangement uses TRBV11-2 and TRBJ2-7; 9 bases are shared with TRBD2. The CDR3 length is 16 residues. The germline V gene encodes CDR1 SGHAT and CDR2 FQNNGV. The ends lost 4 bases at V and 1 base at J; junction bases unmatched: 8. CDR3 DNA sequence: TGTGCCAGCAGCTCACAGACTAGCGGTAATTCCTACGAGCAGTACTTC. It specifies CASSSQTSGNSYEQYF.

The chain is built from TRBV7-2 and TRBJ2-1; D uncertain. Looked up from germline, CDR1 is SGHTA and CDR2 is FQGNSA. The germline V and J ends were trimmed by 4 bases and 6 bases, with 10 bases remaining between them. This CDR3 contains 13 residues. CDR3 amino acids: CASSSLDVNEQFF. CDR3 in DNA: TGTGCCAGCAGCTCCCTGGATGTCAATGAGCAGTTCTTC.

This clonotype has a handful of counts. The V call is TRBV4-3, the J call TRBJ2-1; D is ambiguous. This CDR3 is built from 13 residues. Germline CDR1 LGHNA, CDR2 YSLEER. V shed 1 base and J shed 9 bases, with 10 bases lying between them. In DNA form, the CDR3 reads TGCGCCAGCAGCCAAGGCCTCAACGGTGAGCAGTTCTTC. Protein sequence: CASSQGLNGEQFF.

This clonotype was counted many times. V usage is TRBV27 and J usage is TRBJ2-2; D gene ambiguous. CDR1 and CDR2 from the germline V gene are MNHEY and SMNVEV (reference sequence). V was shortened by 2 bases and J by 7 bases, with 11 bases between the two germline ends. The CDR3 is 14 residues long. The CDR3 region has the DNA TGTGCCAGCAGTTTACGGCAGGATCACGGGGAGCTGTTTTTT. Translating gives CASSLRQDHGELFF.

In its sample, this clonotype was seen many times. The V call is TRBV6-5, the J call TRBJ2-3; no definite D call. Trimming stripped 2 bases from V and 6 bases from J, with 12 bases between. Germline loops: CDR1 MNHEY, CDR2 SVGAGI. This CDR3 spans 14 amino acids. DNA for the CDR3: TGTGCCAGCAGTTACGGGCAGACCTCCGATACGCAGTATTTT. This codes for CASSYGQTSDTQYF.

The chain links TRBV7-9 to TRBJ1-4, with D possibly being TRBD1 (6 bases). Germline values: CDR1 SEHNR, CDR2 FQNEAQ (reference sequence). The CDR3 runs 12 residues. Trimming took 1 base from V and 11 from J, leaving 8 bases between them. CDR3 nucleotides: TGTGCCAGCAGCTTAGGGGACACGAAACTGTTTTTT. Protein sequence: CASSLGDTKLFF.

This clonotype was detected a few times. The genes are TRBV7-9 and TRBJ1-5, with a weak D call TRBD1 (6 bases). The CDR3 is 16 amino acids. The germline V and J ends were trimmed by 0 bases and 5 bases, with 14 bases remaining between them. Germline CDR1 SEHNR, CDR2 FQNEAQ (reference sequence). The CDR3 sequence is CASSLAPRGGYQPQHF. For the CDR3, the DNA is TGTGCCAGCAGCTTAGCTCCCAGAGGGGGGTATCAGCCCCAGCATTTT.

The chain combines TRBV5-1 with TRBJ1-1; 8 bases agree with TRBD1. CDR1 is SGHRS, CDR2 YFSETQ, per germline. After removal of 4 bases from V and 1 base from J, the junction contained 6 bases not matched to a gene. There are 15 residues in the CDR3. CDR3 sequence: CASSAGQGQNTEAFF. Here the CDR3 DNA reads TGCGCCAGCAGCGCCGGACAGGGCCAGAACACTGAAGCTTTCTTT.

This clonotype was seen more than once but under ten times. V gene TRBV7-2 combines with J gene TRBJ1-5; D is possibly TRBD1 (6 bases). The CDR3 sequence is 16 residues long. The V end was cut by 1 base, the J end by 7 bases, with 17 bases between. In germline, CDR1 is SGHTA, CDR2 FQGNSA. For the CDR3, the DNA is TGTGCCAGCAGCTTAGTGGGGGGGCGGAACGCCCAGCCCCAGCATTTT. This translates into CASSLVGGRNAQPQHF.

The gene calls are TRBV11-2 and TRBJ2-3; 7 nucleotides line up with TRBD1. The CDR3 length is 15 residues. Per germline, CDR1 SGHAT and CDR2 FQNNGV. Trimming took 6 bases from V and 4 from J; bases not matched to a gene: 10. The chain's CDR3 is CASRGGQEEADTQYF. The CDR3, as DNA: TGTGCCAGCAGAGGAGGACAGGAGGAAGCAGATACGCAGTATTTT.

A note on this clonotype: The junction shows a germline mismatch at one end, possibly a read error. The chain joins TRBV20-1 to TRBJ2-1, with D unresolved. Germline values: CDR1 DFQATT, CDR2 SNEGSKA (reference sequence). The CDR3 runs to 11 residues. CDR3 nucleotides: TGCAGTGCGTCCGTCGGAGATGTGCTTTCCTTC. This sequence encodes CSASVGDVLSF.

In this sample, this clonotype turned up a few times. The rearrangement joins TRBV15 to TRBJ1-1; D gene ambiguous. The CDR3 extends over 13 amino acids. V was trimmed by 8 bases and J by 1 base, leaving 11 bases between them. Germline V gives CDR1 LNHNV, CDR2 YYDKDF (reference sequence). The CDR3 loop reads CATLGPRNTEAFF. In DNA, the CDR3 is TGTGCCACCCTTGGCCCTCGGAACACTGAAGCTTTCTTT.

This clonotype was counted only a few times. The V gene is TRBV12-3 or TRBV12-4, the J gene TRBJ2-2; tentatively, D is TRBD1 or TRBD2 (5 bases each). With 6 bases removed from V and 4 bases from J, the gap between germline ends came to 15 bases. The CDR3 has 15 residues. CDR3 coding DNA: TGTGCCAGCAGCCCGGGGACCGCCCGCACCGGGGAGCTGTTTTTT. Protein product: CASSPGTARTGELFF.

This clonotype has just a few counts. The rearrangement links TRBV11-3 to TRBJ2-1; perhaps TRBD1 as D (5 bases). CDR3 length equals 14 residues. CDR1 is SGHNT, CDR2 YENEEA, per germline. V was pared by 4 bases and J by 10 bases, with 17 bases between. CDR3 DNA sequence: TGTGCCAGCAGCTCCCGGACCCTGGGGCCCGAGCAGTTCTTC. It is translated as CASSSRTLGPEQFF.

This clonotype showed up many times. The rearrangement uses TRBV6-5 and TRBJ2-7; D is unresolved. The CDR3 spans 12 residues. Trimming pared 4 bases from V and 2 bases from J, leaving 6 bases between. The V gene's germline CDR1 is MNHEY and CDR2 SVGAGI. The CDR3 here is CASSSVAYEQYF. CDR3 sequence (DNA): TGTGCCAGCAGTTCCGTTGCCTACGAGCAGTACTTC.

The rearrangement joins TRBV2 to TRBJ1-5; D gene unclear. This CDR3 region has 13 residues. Deletions cut 7 bases from V and 5 bases from J, with 12 bases between. CDR1 and CDR2 (germline): SNHLY, FYNNEI. This CDR3 is CASNWYLDQPQHF. DNA for the CDR3: TGTGCCAGCAACTGGTACTTAGATCAGCCCCAGCATTTT.

This clonotype has at least ten counts. The rearrangement uses TRBV12-3 or TRBV12-4 and TRBJ1-6; 7 bases fit TRBD1. With 4 bases clipped from V and 8 bases from J, the junction kept 5 bases outside the gene matches. The CDR3 is made up of 14 amino acids. CDR3 sequence: CASSSGQSYSPLHF. The DNA of the CDR3 is TGTGCCAGCAGTTCGGGACAGAGTTATTCACCCCTCCACTTT.

V and J are TRBV27 and TRBJ2-7; no reliable D call. CDR1 MNHEY and CDR2 SMNVEV come from the germline V gene (reference sequence). Trimming took off 2 bases at V and 2 bases at J, with 7 bases between the two ends. The CDR3 length is 13 residues. In DNA form, the CDR3 reads TGTGCCAGCAGTTTAGCGTTGGCCTACGAGCAGTACTTC. Translation: CASSLALAYEQYF.

This clonotype was seen at least ten times. The CDR3 is CASSEVLPDPEETQYF. The CDR3 nucleotides read TGTGCCAGCAGTGAAGTTTTGCCGGATCCGGAGGAGACCCAGTACTTC. This sequence joins TRBV6-1 and TRBJ2-5; D is uncertain. V gave up 1 base and J gave up 5 bases, with 17 bases separating them. CDR1 is MNHNS, CDR2 SASEGT, per germline. The CDR3 runs 16 residues.

This clonotype has only a few counts. The V gene is TRBV9, the J gene TRBJ2-7; possible D gene TRBD2, 7 bases. The CDR3 extends over 15 amino acids. Looked up from germline, CDR1 is SGDLS and CDR2 is YYNGEE. V lost 0 bases and J lost 5, with 15 bases in between. The CDR3 DNA is TGTGCCAGCAGCGTAGAACAGGGAGGGTTGGACGAGCAGTACTTC. This encodes CASSVEQGGLDEQYF.

This clonotype was picked up many times. V gene TRBV7-8 combines with J gene TRBJ2-1; 15 positions agree with TRBD2. CDR1 is SGHVS, CDR2 FQNEAQ, per germline. The trim removed 4 bases at V and 2 bases at J, leaving 15 bases unmatched. This CDR3 region has 21 residues. The CDR3 region is CASSSPDPGTSGGTTYNEQFF. The CDR3, as DNA: TGTGCCAGCAGCTCACCGGACCCCGGGACTAGCGGGGGGACTACCTACAATGAGCAGTTCTTC.

Comments on this clonotype: A much larger clone lies a single base off, so this may be a read error. No conserved phenylalanine or tryptophan ends this CDR3, so it is likely a read error. The chain joins TRBV20-1 to TRBJ2-7; D is perhaps TRBD2 (7 bases). Per germline, CDR1 DFQATT and CDR2 SNEGSKA (reference sequence). The CDR3 has 13 amino acids. V was shortened by 6 bases and J by 3 bases, with 15 bases between the two germline ends. The CDR3 is CSALGGGGYEQYY. The CDR3 DNA reads as TGCAGTGCCCTGGGGGGCGGGGGCTACGAGCAGTACTAC.

This clonotype was detected ten times or more. CDR3 nucleotides: TGTGCCAGCAGCTTACCGACAGGGGCTCGGGGGACCCAGTACTTC. Translated, it gives CASSLPTGARGTQYF. This sequence joins TRBV7-2 and TRBJ2-5; 8 bases are shared with TRBD1. Germline CDR1 reads SGHTA; CDR2 reads FQGNSA. V shed 2 bases and J 7 bases; nucleotides not matched to a gene: 9. The CDR3 consists of 15 residues.

The V gene is TRBV20-1, the J gene TRBJ2-7, with 7 bases aligning to TRBD1. Germline CDR1 DFQATT, CDR2 SNEGSKA (reference sequence). J gave up 4 bases and V 6 bases, and 3 bases lay outside the gene matches. The CDR3 has 11 amino acids. CDR3 sequence reads: CSASTGYEQYF. DNA for the CDR3: TGCAGTGCCTCGACAGGGTACGAGCAGTACTTC.

This clonotype has only a few counts. The chain has TRBV29-1 and TRBJ2-7; D not resolved. Trimming left V 0 bases short and J 6 bases short, with 9 bases between. Germline V gene data show CDR1 as SQVTM and CDR2 as ANQGSEA. This CDR3 region has 12 residues. The CDR3 sequence is CSVEDWFREQYF. CDR3 DNA: TGCAGCGTTGAAGACTGGTTCCGCGAGCAGTACTTC.

Only a few counts were recorded for this clonotype. V is TRBV28 and J is TRBJ2-2; D gene uncertain. V gave up 11 bases and J gave up 3 bases, with 7 bases separating them. Germline V gene data show CDR1 as MDHEN and CDR2 as SYDVKM. The CDR3 totals 11 residues. The CDR3 bases are TGTGCCGCCGCGGACACCGGGGAGCTGTTTTTT. As protein: CAAADTGELFF.